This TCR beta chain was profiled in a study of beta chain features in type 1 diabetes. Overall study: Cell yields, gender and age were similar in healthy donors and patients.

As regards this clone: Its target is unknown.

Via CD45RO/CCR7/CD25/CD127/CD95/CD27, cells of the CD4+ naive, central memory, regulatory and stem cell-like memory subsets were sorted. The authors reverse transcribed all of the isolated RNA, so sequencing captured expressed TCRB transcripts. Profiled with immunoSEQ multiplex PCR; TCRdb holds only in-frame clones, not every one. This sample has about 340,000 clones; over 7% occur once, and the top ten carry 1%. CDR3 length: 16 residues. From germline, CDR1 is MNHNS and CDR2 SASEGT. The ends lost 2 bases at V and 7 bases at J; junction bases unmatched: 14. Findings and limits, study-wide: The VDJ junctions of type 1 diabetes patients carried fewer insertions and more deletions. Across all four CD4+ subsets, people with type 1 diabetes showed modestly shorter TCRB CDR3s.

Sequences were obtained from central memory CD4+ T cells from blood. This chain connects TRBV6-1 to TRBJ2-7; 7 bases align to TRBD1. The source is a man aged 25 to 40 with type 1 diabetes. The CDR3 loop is CASSEQFGAGGREQYF. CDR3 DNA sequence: TGTGCCAGCAGTGAACAATTCGGGGCAGGGGGTCGTGAGCAGTACTTC.